The subject of this entry is one T cell receptor (beta chain). These data are taken from a study of OX40 agonist ivuxolimab in advanced cancers. About the study: Patients received intravenous ivuxolimab every 2 weeks at 0.01 to 10 mg/kg.

The V gene lost 4 bases and the J gene lost 0 bases, with 10 bases spanning the gap. CDR1 and CDR2 (germline): MNHEY, SVGAGI. CDR3 size: 15 residues. Profiling relied on immunoSEQ multiplex PCR, and the TCRdb table lists in-frame clones only, not all of them. Of more than 65,000 clones in the sample, roughly 85% were seen once. This TCR was sampled from an adult with an advanced solid tumor such as melanoma, head and neck, liver or kidney cancer. The rearrangement uses TRBV6-5 and TRBJ1-3, with D unclear. The source was CD4+ or CD8+ T cells sorted from blood, collected in a trial of the OX40 agonist ivuxolimab. CDR3 region: CASSSREVSGNTIYF. CDR3 sequence (DNA): TGTGCCAGCAGTTCCCGGGAAGTCTCTGGAAACACCATATATTTT.